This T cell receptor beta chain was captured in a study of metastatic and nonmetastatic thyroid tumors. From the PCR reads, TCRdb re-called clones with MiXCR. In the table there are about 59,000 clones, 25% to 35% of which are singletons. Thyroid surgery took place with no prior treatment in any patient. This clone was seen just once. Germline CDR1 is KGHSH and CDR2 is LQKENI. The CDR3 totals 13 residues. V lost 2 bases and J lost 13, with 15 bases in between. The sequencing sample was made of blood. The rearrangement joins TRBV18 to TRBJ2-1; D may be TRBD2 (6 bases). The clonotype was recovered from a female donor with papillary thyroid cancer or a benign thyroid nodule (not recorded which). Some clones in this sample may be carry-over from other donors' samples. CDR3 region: CASSPREEGLQFF. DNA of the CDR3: TGTGCCAGCTCACCAAGGGAGGAGGGATTACAGTTCTTC.